This T cell receptor beta chain was recorded in a study of neurological immune-mediated disorders. This CDR3 has 15 amino acids. From germline, CDR1 is SGHAT and CDR2 FQNNGV. V was pared by 2 bases and J by 3 bases, with 6 bases of the junction left unmatched. TCRdb reprocessed the 5' RACE reads with MiXCR, giving one entry per CDR3 protein. The table has 71,000 or so distinct CDR3 sequences, roughly 13% seen once. Time point: longitudinal time-point 1 (baseline). This clonotype has a count of ten or more. The V gene is TRBV11-2, the J gene TRBJ2-7; 8 positions agree with TRBD1. The specimen was PBMCs. This sequence originates from a female donor with HTLV-1-associated myelopathy (HAM/TSP). The CDR3 loop is CASSLNPGGYYEQYF. The CDR3 coding sequence is TGTGCCAGCAGCTTAAATCCAGGGGGCTACTACGAGCAGTACTTC.